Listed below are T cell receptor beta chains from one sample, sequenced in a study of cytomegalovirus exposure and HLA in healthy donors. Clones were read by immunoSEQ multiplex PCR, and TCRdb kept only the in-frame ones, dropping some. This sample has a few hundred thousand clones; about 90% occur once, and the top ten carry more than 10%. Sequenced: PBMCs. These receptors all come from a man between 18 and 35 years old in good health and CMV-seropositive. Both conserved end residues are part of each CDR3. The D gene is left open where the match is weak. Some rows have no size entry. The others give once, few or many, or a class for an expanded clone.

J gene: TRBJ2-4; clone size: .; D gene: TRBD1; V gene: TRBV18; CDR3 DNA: TGTGCCAGCTCACCCGGACAGGGGCTAGCCAAAAACATTCAGTACTTC; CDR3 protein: CASSPGQGLAKNIQYF
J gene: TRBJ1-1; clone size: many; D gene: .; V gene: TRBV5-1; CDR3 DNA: TGCGCCAGCAGAGTCAGACTAATGAACACTGAAGCTTTCTTT; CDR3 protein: CASRVRLMNTEAFF
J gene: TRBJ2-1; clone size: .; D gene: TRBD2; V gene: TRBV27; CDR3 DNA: TGTGCCAGCAGTTTCCTAGCGGGAGTTTACAATGAGCAGTTCTTC; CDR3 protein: CASSFLAGVYNEQFF
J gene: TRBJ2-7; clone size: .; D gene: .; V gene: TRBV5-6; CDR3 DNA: TGTGCCAGCAGCCCGCGCGGCGCCTTGGGTTACAACGAGCAGTACTTC; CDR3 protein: CASSPRGALGYNEQYF
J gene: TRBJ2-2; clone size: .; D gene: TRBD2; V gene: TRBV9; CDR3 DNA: TGTGCCAGCAGCGAAAACGGACTAGCCGGGGAGCTGTTTTTT; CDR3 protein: CASSENGLAGELFF
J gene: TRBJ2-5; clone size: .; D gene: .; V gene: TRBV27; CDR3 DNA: TGTGCCAGCAGTCGGCAGGGCCCCTTCCAAGAGACCCAGTACTTC; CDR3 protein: CASSRQGPFQETQYF
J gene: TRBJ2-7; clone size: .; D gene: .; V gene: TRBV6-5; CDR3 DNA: TGTGCCAGCAGTTTCCAATGGCGGGGAGCCTACGAGCAGTACTTC; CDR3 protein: CASSFQWRGAYEQYF
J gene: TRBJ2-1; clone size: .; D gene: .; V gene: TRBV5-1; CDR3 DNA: TGCGCCAGCAGCCGGGGTCAGGGAACCTTCTACAATGAGCAGTTCTTC; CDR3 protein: CASSRGQGTFYNEQFF
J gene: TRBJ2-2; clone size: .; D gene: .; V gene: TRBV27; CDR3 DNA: TGTGCCAGCAGTTTATCGTGGGCAGACACCGGGGAGCTGTTTTTT; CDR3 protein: CASSLSWADTGELFF
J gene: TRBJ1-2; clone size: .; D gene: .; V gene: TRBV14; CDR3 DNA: TGTGCCAGCAGCCAGGGAACCAGACTGACCCTCAGCGGCTACACCTTC; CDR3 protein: CASSQGTRLTLSGYTF
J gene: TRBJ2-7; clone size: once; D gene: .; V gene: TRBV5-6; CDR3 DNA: TGTGCCAGCAGCCCGACCTTGACACGGGGATACGAGCAGTACTTC; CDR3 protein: CASSPTLTRGYEQYF
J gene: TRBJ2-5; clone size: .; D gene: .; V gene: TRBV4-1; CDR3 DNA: TGCGCCAGCAGCCCACCCCACCTCCAAGAGACCCAGTACTTC; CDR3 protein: CASSPPHLQETQYF
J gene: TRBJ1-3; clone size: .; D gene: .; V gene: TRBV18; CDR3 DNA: TGTGCCAGCTCACCAGGGGCAGGCGTAAACACCATATATTTT; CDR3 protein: CASSPGAGVNTIYF
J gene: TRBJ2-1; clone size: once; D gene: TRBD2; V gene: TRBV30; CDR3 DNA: TGTGCCTGGTCCCCCTGGGGGCTAGCGGGATCCTACAATGAGCAGTTCTTC; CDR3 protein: CAWSPWGLAGSYNEQFF
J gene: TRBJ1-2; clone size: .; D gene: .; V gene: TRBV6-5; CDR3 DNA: TGTGCCAGCAGTTACGGAGTCTCTAACTATGGCTACACCTTC; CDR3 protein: CASSYGVSNYGYTF
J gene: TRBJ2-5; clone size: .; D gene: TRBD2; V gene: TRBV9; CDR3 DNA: TGTGCCAGCAGCACAGGCCCTAGCGGGAGGGCCATGGAGACCCAGTACTTC; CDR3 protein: CASSTGPSGRAMETQYF
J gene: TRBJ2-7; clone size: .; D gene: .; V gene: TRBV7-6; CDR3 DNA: TGTGCCAGCAGCTTTGGTAGGGGCTACGAGCAGTACTTC; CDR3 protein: CASSFGRGYEQYF
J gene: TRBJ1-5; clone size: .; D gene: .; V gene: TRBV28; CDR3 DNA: TGTGCCAGCAGTTTGCCCCAAGCGGGCAATCAGCCCCAGCATTTT; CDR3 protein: CASSLPQAGNQPQHF
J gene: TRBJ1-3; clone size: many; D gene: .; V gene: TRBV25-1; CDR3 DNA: TGTGCCAGCAGTCGGCCAGGGGACGGAAACACCATATATTTT; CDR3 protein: CASSRPGDGNTIYF
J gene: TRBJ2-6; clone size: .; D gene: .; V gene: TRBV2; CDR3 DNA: TGTGCCAGCAGTGAGCACGCCGGGGCTGGGGCCAACGTCCTGACTTTC; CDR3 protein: CASSEHAGAGANVLTF
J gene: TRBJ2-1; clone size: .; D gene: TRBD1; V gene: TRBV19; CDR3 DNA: TGTGCCAGTAGTAAATCCCCGGGACAGGGGAATGAGCAGTTCTTC; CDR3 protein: CASSKSPGQGNEQFF
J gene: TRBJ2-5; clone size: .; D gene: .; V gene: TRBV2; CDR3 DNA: TGTGCCAGCAGCCTTCAGGCGTACCAAGAGACCCAGTACTTC; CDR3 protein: CASSLQAYQETQYF